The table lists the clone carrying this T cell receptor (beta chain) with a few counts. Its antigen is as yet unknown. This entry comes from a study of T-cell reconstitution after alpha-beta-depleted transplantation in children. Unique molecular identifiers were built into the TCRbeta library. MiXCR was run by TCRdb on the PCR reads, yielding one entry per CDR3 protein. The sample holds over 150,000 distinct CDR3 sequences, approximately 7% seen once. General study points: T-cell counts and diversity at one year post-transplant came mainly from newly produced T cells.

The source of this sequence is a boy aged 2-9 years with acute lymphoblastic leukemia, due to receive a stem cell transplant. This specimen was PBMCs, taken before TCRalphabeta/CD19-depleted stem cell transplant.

CDR3 sequence: CASRTAEIQIDEQFF. DNA of the CDR3: TGCGCCAGCAGAACCGCGGAGATCCAAATCGATGAGCAGTTCTTC. V and J are TRBV5-1 and TRBJ2-1; D call uncertain. The germline CDR1 and CDR2 sequences are SGHRS and YFSETQ. Trimming took 5 bases from V and 8 from J, leaving 20 bases between them. The CDR3 totals 15 residues.